This T cell receptor (beta chain) appears in the sequencing data of a study of cytomegalovirus exposure and HLA in healthy donors. Details on this clone: Antigen specificity is unknown.

Germline CDR1 is LNHDA and CDR2 is SQIVND (reference sequence). The CDR3 spans 13 residues. V was cut by 1 base and J by 7 bases, with 10 bases left in between. General study results and limits: Cytomegalovirus status, reportedly, was diagnosed with high specificity and sensitivity by the classifier.

Clones were read by immunoSEQ multiplex PCR, and TCRdb kept only the in-frame ones, dropping some. The table records some 88,000 clones, 95% to 98% of them present only once. The sequence derives from a man aged 18 to 29 in good health and CMV-seronegative. The chain joins TRBV19 to TRBJ1-2; D gene uncertain. The material sequenced was PBMCs. The CDR3 sequence is CASSIGQVVGYTF. DNA for the CDR3: TGTGCCAGTAGTATAGGGCAGGTAGTTGGCTACACCTTC. The variable domain in full, with the rest retrieved from reference TRBV19 and TRBJ1-2, is DGGITQSPKYLFRKEGQNVTLSCEQNLNHDAMYWYRQDPGQGLRLIYYSQIVNDFQKGDIAEGYSVSREKKESFPLTVTSAQKNPTAFYLCASSIGQVVGYTFGSGTRLTVV.